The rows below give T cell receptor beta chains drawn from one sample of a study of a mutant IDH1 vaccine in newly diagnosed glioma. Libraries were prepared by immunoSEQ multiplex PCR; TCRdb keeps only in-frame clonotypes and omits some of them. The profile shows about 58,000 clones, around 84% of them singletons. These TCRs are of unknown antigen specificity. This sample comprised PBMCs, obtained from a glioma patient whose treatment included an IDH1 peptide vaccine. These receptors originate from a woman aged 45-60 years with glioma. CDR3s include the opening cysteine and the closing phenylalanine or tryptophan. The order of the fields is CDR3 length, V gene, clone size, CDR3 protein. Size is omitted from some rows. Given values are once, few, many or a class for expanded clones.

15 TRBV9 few CASSVETGSSYEQYF
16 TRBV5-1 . CASSLVLSSSYNEQFF
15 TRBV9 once CASSVQGSTYNEQFF
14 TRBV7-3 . CASSEGQGNTEAFF
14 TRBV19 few CASSTPSGGEPQHF
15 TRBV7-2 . CASSPRWATNQPQHF
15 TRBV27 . CASSLSISGANVLTF
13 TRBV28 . CASRRTTGEPQHF
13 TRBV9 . CASSVNSNYEQYF
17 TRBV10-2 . CASSESGVSGNTGELFF
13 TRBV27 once CASSLSGDGEQYF
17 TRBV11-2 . CASSLARELHSSYEQYF
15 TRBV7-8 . CASSLERPGDSPLHF
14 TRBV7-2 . CASSSTRRTSPLHF
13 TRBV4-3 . CASSQDGSYGYTF
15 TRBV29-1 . CSVEAWTSGYNEQFF
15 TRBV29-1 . CSVVHRPNSGNTIYF
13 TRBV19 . CASSDTGGRPQHF
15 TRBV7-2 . CASSFGLAGTGELFF
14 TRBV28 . CASTRGGGDSGYTF
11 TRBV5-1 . CASSLGYEQYF
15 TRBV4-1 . CASSQTAHHGYEQYF
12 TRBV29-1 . CSVADRVGGYTF
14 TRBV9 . CASSPQAYQETQYF
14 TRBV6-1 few CASPKVGLNTEAFF
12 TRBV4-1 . CASSQTNSPLHF
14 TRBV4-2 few CASSQTTGFTEAFF
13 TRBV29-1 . CSVRTGVHQPQHF
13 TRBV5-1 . CASSLIGIPEAFF
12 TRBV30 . CAWSAGREPQHF
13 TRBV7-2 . CASSLGQGETQYF
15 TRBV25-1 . CASTGTGQGSSEAFF
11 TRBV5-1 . CASSLNGEAFF
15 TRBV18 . CASSPPRSGANVLTF
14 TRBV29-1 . CSVVARTVGDGYTF
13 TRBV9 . CASSSGVEGTQYF
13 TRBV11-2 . CASSPGPGYGYTF
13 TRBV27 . CASSFGGGTEAFF
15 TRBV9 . CASSPEADQLQPQHF
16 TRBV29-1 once CSVDFTGSASNYGYTF
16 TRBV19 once CASSIGISRASNEQFF
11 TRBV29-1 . CSVQGTTEASF
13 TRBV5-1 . CASSLGRGEKLFF
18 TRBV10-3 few CAISETGGLRSRNTEAFF
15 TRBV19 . CASRDGTGRHTEAFF
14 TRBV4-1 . CASSQRQGDEKLFF
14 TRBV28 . CASSLSPGTYGYTF
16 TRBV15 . CATSRERTGNWRGYTF
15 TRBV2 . CASSEAGRARYGYTF
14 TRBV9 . CASSVGSNSYEQYF
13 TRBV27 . CASSPRQPYEQYF
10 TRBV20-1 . CSARAETYTF
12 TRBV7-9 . CASSYDQETQYF
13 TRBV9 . CASSRGVTDTQYF
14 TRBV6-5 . CASSYGGDTDTQYF
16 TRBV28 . CASSLLGTGDNQPQHF
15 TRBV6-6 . CASSYSGGVNNEQFF